These T cell receptor beta chains were read from a single sample in a study of shared clonotypes between healthy human individuals. Here immunoSEQ multiplex PCR was the method, and the copy in TCRdb shows in-frame clones only, minus some. Of around 990,000 clones in the sample, roughly 80% were seen once. Sequencing was performed on memory CD4+ T cells from PBMCs. These receptors came from a man between 18 and 35 years old in good health. Some clones in this sample may be carry-over from other donors' samples. Both conserved end residues are part of each CDR3. The D gene is left open where the match is weak. Size is stated for part of the rows, as once, few or many counts, or as a class when the clone is expanded.

cdr3_aa cdr3_nt v_call clone_size d_call j_call
CASSLSGVLRHGNEQFF TGTGCCAGCAGTTTGTCTGGCGTCCTTCGTCATGGCAATGAGCAGTTCTTC TRBV28 . . TRBJ2-1
CASTKKAGLGYNEQFF TGTGCCAGCACTAAAAAGGCGGGATTAGGCTACAATGAGCAGTTCTTC TRBV7-9 . . TRBJ2-1
CASSLGTANTEAFF TGTGCCAGCAGCTTGGGGACAGCAAACACTGAAGCTTTCTTT TRBV7-3 . TRBD1 TRBJ1-1
CASSLSQGWTEAFF TGTGCCAGCAGTTTATCGCAGGGTTGGACTGAAGCTTTCTTT TRBV27 . . TRBJ1-1
CAISSGVYGQPQHF TGTGCCATCAGTTCTGGGGTGTACGGTCAGCCCCAGCATTTT TRBV10-3 . . TRBJ1-5
CATSRLLSSYEQYF TGTGCCACCAGCAGACTGCTTAGCTCCTACGAGCAGTACTTC TRBV15 . . TRBJ2-7
CASSQGQGPDTQYF TGCGCCAGCAGCCAGGGACAGGGGCCAGATACGCAGTATTTT TRBV5-1 once TRBD1 TRBJ2-3
CASSHRAGPYEQYF TGTGCCAGCAGCCACCGGGCCGGACCCTACGAGCAGTACTTC TRBV14 . . TRBJ2-7
CASSFVPGGSTGELFF TGTGCCAGCAGCTTCGTACCGGGAGGGAGTACCGGGGAGCTGTTTTTT TRBV7-3 . TRBD2 TRBJ2-2
CASSGQGGVNTEAFF TGTGCCAGTAGCGGACAGGGCGGAGTGAACACTGAAGCTTTCTTT TRBV19 . TRBD1 TRBJ1-1